This T cell receptor (beta chain) was recovered during a study of blood T cells in healthy people across ages. In the study overall: Template-switching capture recovered about one barcoded beta molecule per two T cells.

General study points: PBMCs that were unsorted prevented a conclusive naive versus antigen-experienced comparison.

The authors ran a second PCR of about 7 to 12 cycles using a sample-barcoded 5' primer and a J-beta primer mix. A single record per CDR3 protein comes from TCRdb applying MiXCR to the 5' RACE reads. The sample holds around 600,000 distinct CDR3 sequences, more than 45% seen once. Regarding this clonotype: Antigen unknown.

The CDR3 covers 16 residues. Looked up from germline, CDR1 is KGHSY and CDR2 is FQNENV. V lost 2 bases and J lost 0, with 11 bases in between. This receptor was obtained from a man older than 75 in good health. Material: blood. This chain connects TRBV16 to TRBJ1-5, with D unresolved. The CDR3 spells CASSQPLSHSNQPQHF. The CDR3, as DNA: TGTGCCAGCAGCCAACCCCTATCACATAGCAATCAGCCCCAGCATTTT.